This T cell receptor beta chain was recovered during a study of blood T cell repertoires in COVID-19. About the study: The origin of the acute and convalescent COVID-19 samples was the United States, Italy and Spain. From T cells, B-cell-depleted T cells, or PBMCs came the material, which was cDNA or gDNA.

V was clipped by 2 bases and J by 2 bases; unmatched bases: 2. This CDR3 region has 15 residues. Germline values: CDR1 PRHDT, CDR2 FYEKMQ (reference sequence). Authors' processing steps: Using reference gene primer amplification, nucleated cell counts were estimated. Clones were sequenced by immunoSEQ multiplex PCR, and TCRdb holds only the in-frame ones, with some missing. From that table come the V and J calls and clone size; the DNA was used to work out D and trimming. Of 150,000 or so clones detected, about 79% appear once; the ten largest clones hold around 7.2%. This chain links TRBV13 with TRBJ2-5, with TRBD2 matching over 10 bases. The receptor's source is a woman between 45 and 65 years old in a cohort sampled during active or convalescent COVID-19. Sample: peripheral blood. The CDR3 DNA reads as TGTGCCAGCAGCTTACGTAGCGGGGGGCAAGAGACCCAGTACTTC. The encoded protein is CASSLRSGGQETQYF.